This T cell receptor beta chain was captured by sequencing in a study of T cell responses to AZD1222 COVID-19 vaccine. Trimming at V came to 6 bases and at J to 1 base, leaving 2 bases not matched to a gene. Germline CDR1 reads MNHEY; CDR2 reads SVGAGI. This CDR3 is 13 amino acids long. The sample holds a few counts of this clone. The method was immunoSEQ multiplex PCR; TCRdb's version includes in-frame clones alone and lacks a portion of them. The sample shows approximately 75,000 clones, 85% to 90% of them seen only once. The sequencing here drew on peripheral blood, taken 28 days after the second AZD1222 dose. The chain carries TRBV6-5 and TRBJ1-1; 7 bases line up with TRBD1. This TCR was sampled from an adult who received the AZD1222 COVID-19 vaccine. The CDR3 DNA reads TGTGCCAGCAGACGACAGGGGAACACTGAAGCTTTCTTT. Encoded protein: CASRRQGNTEAFF.